This entry features one T cell receptor beta chain sequence. The antigen is not known. TCRdb re-called the reads through MiXCR, storing one row per CDR3 protein. In the table there are hundreds of thousands of distinct CDR3 sequences, 30% to 40% of which are singletons. The record originates from a study of T cell repertoires in cytomegalovirus infection. Study in general: HLA-C-restricted CMV epitopes, recently identified, and well-studied HLA-B-restricted ones were used by the study. Matching HLA type and CMV infection were both indicated by public TCR beta signatures.

CDR3 length: 13 residues. V lost 3 bases, J lost 2 bases, and 9 bases lay in between. Germline CDR1 reads SGHNT; CDR2 reads YYREEE (reference sequence). Study findings and constraints: There were HLA-C-restricted CMV-specific TCR beta clonotypes dominating the ex vivo response. Frequencies of public TCR beta families were cumulated, and this identified carriers of CMV plus the relevant HLA.

This sequence originates from a human donor in good health (CMV status not recorded). Some clones in this sample may be carry-over from other donors' samples. This rearrangement joins TRBV5-4 to TRBJ2-7; D remains ambiguous. The specimen was cultured CD8+ T cells from PBMCs, collected from culture after CMV antigen stimulation. CDR3 sequence (DNA): TGTGCCAGCAGCTCGGACGGCCCCTACGAGCAGTACTTC. Its protein is CASSSDGPYEQYF.